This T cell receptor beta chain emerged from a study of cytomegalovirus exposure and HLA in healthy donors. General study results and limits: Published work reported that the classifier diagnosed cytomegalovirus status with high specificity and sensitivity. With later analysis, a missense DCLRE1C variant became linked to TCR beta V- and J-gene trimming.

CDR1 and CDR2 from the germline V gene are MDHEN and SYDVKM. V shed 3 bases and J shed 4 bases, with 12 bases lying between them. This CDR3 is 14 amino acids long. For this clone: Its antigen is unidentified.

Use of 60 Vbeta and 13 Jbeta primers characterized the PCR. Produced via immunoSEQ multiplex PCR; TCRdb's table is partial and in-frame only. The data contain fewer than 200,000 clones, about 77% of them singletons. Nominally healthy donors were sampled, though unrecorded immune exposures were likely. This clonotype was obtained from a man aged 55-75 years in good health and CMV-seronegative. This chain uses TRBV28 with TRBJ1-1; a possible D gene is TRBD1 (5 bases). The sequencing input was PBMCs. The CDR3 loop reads CASSFSRGFTEAFF. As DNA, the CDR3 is TGTGCCAGCAGTTTCTCTAGGGGATTCACTGAAGCTTTCTTT.